These 7 T cell receptor beta chains originate from one sample sequenced in a study of cytomegalovirus exposure and HLA in healthy donors. Sequenced by immunoSEQ multiplex PCR; TCRdb stores in-frame clones only, minus some. The sample includes over 150,000 clones, 85% to 90% of them seen just once. Sequencing was performed on PBMCs. These receptors were obtained from a human donor in good health.

The rearrangement links TRBV19 to TRBJ1-5; D gene uncertain. Germline V CDR1 and CDR2: LNHDA, SQIVND (reference sequence). The CDR3 is made up of 16 amino acids. Trimming took 10 bases from V and 1 from J, leaving 20 bases between them. The CDR3 reads CATSDAAGWSNQPQHF. The CDR3 nucleotides are TGTGCCACCTCCGATGCCGCAGGTTGGAGCAATCAGCCCCAGCATTTT.

The chain uses TRBV27 and TRBJ2-7, with 7 bases that match TRBD1. Trimming took 6 bases from V and 2 from J; bases not matched to a gene: 13. From germline, CDR1 is MNHEY and CDR2 SMNVEV (reference sequence). This CDR3 has 16 residues. CDR3 sequence (DNA): TGTGCCAGCAGCCTCTATGGGACAGCAAATACCTACGAGCAGTACTTC. Its translation: CASSLYGTANTYEQYF.

The V gene is TRBV7-2, the J gene TRBJ2-2; TRBD1 agrees at 8 bases. The germline CDR1 and CDR2 sequences are SGHTA and FQGNSA. There are 13 residues in the CDR3. V dropped 4 bases and J dropped 9; count of bases not matched to a gene: 4. This CDR3 reads CASSSWTGRELFF. In nucleotides, the CDR3 is TGTGCCAGCAGCTCCTGGACAGGGAGGGAGCTGTTTTTT. The full variable domain, its missing parts supplied by reference TRBV7-2 and TRBJ2-2, is GAGVSQSPSNKVTEKGKDVELRCDPISGHTALYWYRQSLGQGLEFLIYFQGNSAPDKSGLPSDRFSAERTGGSVSTLTIQRTQQEDSAVYLCASSSWTGRELFFGEGSRLTVL.

The V and J genes are TRBV6-5 and TRBJ2-7; TRBD1 aligns across 8 bases. With V trimmed by 7 bases and J by 4 bases, 6 bases remained unmatched. CDR1 and CDR2 from the germline V gene are MNHEY and SVGAGI. The CDR3 has 13 residues. As DNA, the CDR3 is TGTGCCAGCAAAAGAGACAGGGGTTACGAGCAGTACTTC. Translated, it gives CASKRDRGYEQYF.

The V gene is TRBV7-2, the J gene TRBJ2-3; 13 bases agree with TRBD2. Trimming removed 4 bases from V and 2 bases from J; junction bases left unmatched: 6. Germline values: CDR1 SGHTA, CDR2 FQGNSA. The CDR3 loop spans 17 amino acids. This chain's CDR3 is CASSSGLAGAFTDTQYF. The CDR3 DNA sequence: TGTGCCAGCAGCTCTGGACTAGCGGGGGCCTTCACAGATACGCAGTATTTT.

The chain recombines TRBV5-1 with TRBJ1-1, with 8 bases lining up with TRBD1. Trimming removed 6 bases from V and 0 bases from J; junction bases left unmatched: 13. The germline V gene has CDR1 SGHRS and CDR2 YFSETQ. The CDR3 sequence is 17 residues long. CDR3 bases: TGCGCCAGCAAGGGTCAGGGGGCGAAGAGGGTGAACACTGAAGCTTTCTTT. Amino acid sequence: CASKGQGAKRVNTEAFF. The full variable domain, in which reference TRBV5-1 and TRBJ1-1 provide the parts outside the CDR3, is KAGVTQTPRYLIKTRGQQVTLSCSPISGHRSVSWYQQTPGQGLQFLFEYFSETQRNKGNFPGRFSGRQFSNSRSEMNVSTLELGDSALYLCASKGQGAKRVNTEAFFGQGTRLTVV.

The chain uses TRBV5-4 and TRBJ1-4; perhaps TRBD1 as D (5 bases). Germline CDR1 SGHNT, CDR2 YYREEE (reference sequence). The CDR3 consists of 17 residues. Trimming removed 0 bases at V and 8 bases at J, with 20 bases between. The chain's CDR3 is CASSLAGGGRGGEKLFF. In DNA, the CDR3 is TGTGCCAGCAGCTTGGCCGGGGGTGGGAGGGGCGGCGAAAAACTGTTTTTT.